Listed below are T cell receptor beta chains from one sample, sequenced in a study of cytomegalovirus exposure and HLA in healthy donors. Sequencing was performed with immunoSEQ multiplex PCR; in TCRdb, only in-frame clones are kept and a portion is missing. This table holds about 180,000 clones, approximately 72% found once. What was sequenced was PBMCs. All receptors derive from a human donor in good health. Both conserved end residues are trimmed from each CDR3. Each record gives: clone size, V gene, J gene, CDR3 protein. Where a row states a size, it is once, few, many or the class of an expanded clone; other rows omit it.

abundance: .; v_gene: TRBV6-1; j_gene: TRBJ1-5; CDR3aa: ASRDRGYSNQPQH
abundance: .; v_gene: TRBV7-9; j_gene: TRBJ1-2; CDR3aa: ASSAQGANYGYT
abundance: .; v_gene: TRBV7-2; j_gene: TRBJ1-2; CDR3aa: ASRAGGTKNYGYT
abundance: .; v_gene: TRBV5-6; j_gene: TRBJ2-5; CDR3aa: ASSADSQETQY
abundance: .; v_gene: TRBV15; j_gene: TRBJ1-1; CDR3aa: ATSTGWSRAF
abundance: .; v_gene: TRBV5-1; j_gene: TRBJ2-5; CDR3aa: ASSLAAANQETQY
abundance: .; v_gene: TRBV11-3; j_gene: TRBJ2-3; CDR3aa: ASSLLEGDTQY
abundance: .; v_gene: TRBV5-1; j_gene: TRBJ1-6; CDR3aa: ASSWVTSGTGDSPLH
abundance: few; v_gene: TRBV7-2; j_gene: TRBJ1-1; CDR3aa: ASSLSSTTGSEAF
abundance: .; v_gene: TRBV25-1; j_gene: TRBJ2-7; CDR3aa: ASSGTGGYEQY
abundance: .; v_gene: TRBV7-6; j_gene: TRBJ1-6; CDR3aa: AGETRRGGSSYNSPLH
abundance: .; v_gene: TRBV6-6; j_gene: TRBJ1-1; CDR3aa: ASGHRDRRNTEAF
abundance: few; v_gene: TRBV4-3; j_gene: TRBJ2-2; CDR3aa: ASSQDPIGGYTGELF
abundance: few; v_gene: TRBV6-5; j_gene: TRBJ1-6; CDR3aa: ATSWRDYSPLH
abundance: .; v_gene: TRBV7-3; j_gene: TRBJ1-5; CDR3aa: ASSLTPRGQPQH
abundance: .; v_gene: TRBV5-1; j_gene: TRBJ2-2; CDR3aa: ASRVGTGGNTGELF
abundance: once; v_gene: TRBV7-2; j_gene: TRBJ1-5; CDR3aa: ASSLGLEYSNQPQH
abundance: .; v_gene: TRBV11-2; j_gene: TRBJ2-7; CDR3aa: ASSLSGGSYEQY
abundance: .; v_gene: TRBV30; j_gene: TRBJ1-1; CDR3aa: AFPGQGGITEAF
abundance: few; v_gene: TRBV9; j_gene: TRBJ2-3; CDR3aa: ASSPRQGTDTQY
abundance: .; v_gene: TRBV25-1; j_gene: TRBJ1-1; CDR3aa: ASIDPQGAQAF
abundance: .; v_gene: TRBV2; j_gene: TRBJ1-5; CDR3aa: ASSPQPPQPQH
abundance: .; v_gene: TRBV7-2; j_gene: TRBJ2-7; CDR3aa: ASSLVRGAAYEQY
abundance: .; v_gene: TRBV19; j_gene: TRBJ1-5; CDR3aa: ASHSQSQPQH
abundance: few; v_gene: TRBV6-1; j_gene: TRBJ1-1; CDR3aa: ASSERRTGSLGTEAF
abundance: .; v_gene: TRBV19; j_gene: TRBJ1-1; CDR3aa: ASSMTGAENTEAF
abundance: .; v_gene: TRBV7-3; j_gene: TRBJ2-2; CDR3aa: ASSLTPGYGAGELF
abundance: few; v_gene: TRBV2; j_gene: TRBJ2-2; CDR3aa: ASSDTGTFSANTGELF
abundance: .; v_gene: TRBV30; j_gene: TRBJ2-7; CDR3aa: ALTSGGGRGEQY
abundance: .; v_gene: TRBV19; j_gene: TRBJ2-6; CDR3aa: ASSTQHRTDTSGANVLT
abundance: .; v_gene: TRBV2; j_gene: TRBJ1-1; CDR3aa: ASSLQELNTEAF
abundance: .; v_gene: TRBV7-6; j_gene: TRBJ2-1; CDR3aa: ASSLAGLAPYEQF
abundance: .; v_gene: TRBV18; j_gene: TRBJ1-3; CDR3aa: ASSQWDRGDSGNTIY
abundance: .; v_gene: TRBV15; j_gene: TRBJ1-5; CDR3aa: ATSRDRGRSQPQH
abundance: .; v_gene: TRBV7-8; j_gene: TRBJ2-7; CDR3aa: ASSSPWSGIGYEQY
abundance: few; v_gene: TRBV6-4; j_gene: TRBJ1-1; CDR3aa: ASSELMNTEAF
abundance: once; v_gene: TRBV5-5; j_gene: TRBJ2-7; CDR3aa: ASTPRTVYSYEQY
abundance: .; v_gene: TRBV7-6; j_gene: TRBJ1-3; CDR3aa: ASSAGPQGAFGNTIY
abundance: once; v_gene: TRBV29-1; j_gene: TRBJ2-1; CDR3aa: SVLAALAGGGPGNEQF
abundance: .; v_gene: TRBV27; j_gene: TRBJ1-1; CDR3aa: ASSTQGSAEAF
abundance: .; v_gene: TRBV7-6; j_gene: TRBJ2-1; CDR3aa: ASSFTGDNEQF
abundance: .; v_gene: TRBV5-6; j_gene: TRBJ2-7; CDR3aa: ASSLGTSSYEQY
abundance: .; v_gene: TRBV5-1; j_gene: TRBJ2-5; CDR3aa: ASSLTGDQETQY
abundance: .; v_gene: TRBV5-1; j_gene: TRBJ1-1; CDR3aa: ASTHDNGRNTEAF
abundance: .; v_gene: TRBV7-8; j_gene: TRBJ1-3; CDR3aa: ASSLGQAGNTIY
abundance: .; v_gene: TRBV5-1; j_gene: TRBJ2-7; CDR3aa: ASSLGGQVYEQY